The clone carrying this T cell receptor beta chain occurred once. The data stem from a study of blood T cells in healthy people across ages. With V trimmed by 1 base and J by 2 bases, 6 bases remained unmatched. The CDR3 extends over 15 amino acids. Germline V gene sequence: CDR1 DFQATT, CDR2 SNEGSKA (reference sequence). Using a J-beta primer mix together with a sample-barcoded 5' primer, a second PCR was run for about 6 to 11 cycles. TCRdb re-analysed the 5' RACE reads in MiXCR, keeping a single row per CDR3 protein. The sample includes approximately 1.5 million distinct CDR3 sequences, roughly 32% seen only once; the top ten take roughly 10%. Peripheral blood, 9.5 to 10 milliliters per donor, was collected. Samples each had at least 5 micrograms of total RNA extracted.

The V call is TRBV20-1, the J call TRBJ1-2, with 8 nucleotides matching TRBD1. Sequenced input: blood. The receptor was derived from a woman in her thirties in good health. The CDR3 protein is CSARAGTGLNYGYTF. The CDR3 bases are TGCAGTGCTAGAGCGGGGACAGGCCTAAACTATGGCTACACCTTC.